Listed here are 2 T cell receptor beta chains from one sample, sequenced in a study of neurological immune-mediated disorders. TCRdb used MiXCR to reprocess the 5' RACE reads, holding one entry per CDR3 protein. The sample lists some 60,000 distinct CDR3 sequences, around 3.5% seen once, with 3.1% in the top ten. Sequenced sample: PBMCs. These receptors were collected from a woman aged 25 to 39 with multiple sclerosis.

The chain has TRBV27 and TRBJ2-3, with 12 bases lining up with TRBD2. This CDR3 comprises 18 residues. Germline V gene data show CDR1 as MNHEY and CDR2 as SMNVEV (reference sequence). Germline trimming cut 0 bases from V and 6 bases from J; bases unmatched to any gene: 10. This CDR3 reads CASSLSIRLAGVVDTQYF. The CDR3 DNA is TGTGCCAGCAGTTTATCCATTCGACTAGCGGGAGTGGTGGATACGCAGTATTTT.

This clonotype showed up many times. This sequence joins TRBV7-8 and TRBJ1-5; D uncertain. The germline V gene encodes CDR1 SGHVS and CDR2 FQNEAQ. The V gene lost 5 bases and the J gene lost 7 bases, with 12 bases spanning the gap. The CDR3 length is 13 residues. The CDR3 sequence is CASSRSSSQPQHF. The CDR3 DNA is TGTGCCAGCAGCCGATCCAGTAGCCAGCCCCAGCATTTT.